The T cell receptor (beta chain) under discussion was sequenced for a study of technical replicates of blood from a handful of donors. The repertoire was sequenced with immunoSEQ multiplex PCR; TCRdb's copy has only in-frame clones and lacks some. The table shows just over 75,000 clones, with 85% to 95% occurring only once. V dropped 7 bases and J dropped 4; count of bases not matched to a gene: 14. CDR1 is MNHEY, CDR2 SMNVEV, per germline (reference sequence). CDR3 length: 18 residues. The V gene is TRBV27, the J gene TRBJ2-1, with 12 bases that match TRBD2. Material for sequencing was T cells isolated from PBMCs. The TCR comes from a human donor in good health. The CDR3 DNA sequence: TGTGCCAGCAAGTTTTTCCCGTCGACTAGCGGGAGTTACAATGAGCAGTTCTTC. Residues: CASKFFPSTSGSYNEQFF.